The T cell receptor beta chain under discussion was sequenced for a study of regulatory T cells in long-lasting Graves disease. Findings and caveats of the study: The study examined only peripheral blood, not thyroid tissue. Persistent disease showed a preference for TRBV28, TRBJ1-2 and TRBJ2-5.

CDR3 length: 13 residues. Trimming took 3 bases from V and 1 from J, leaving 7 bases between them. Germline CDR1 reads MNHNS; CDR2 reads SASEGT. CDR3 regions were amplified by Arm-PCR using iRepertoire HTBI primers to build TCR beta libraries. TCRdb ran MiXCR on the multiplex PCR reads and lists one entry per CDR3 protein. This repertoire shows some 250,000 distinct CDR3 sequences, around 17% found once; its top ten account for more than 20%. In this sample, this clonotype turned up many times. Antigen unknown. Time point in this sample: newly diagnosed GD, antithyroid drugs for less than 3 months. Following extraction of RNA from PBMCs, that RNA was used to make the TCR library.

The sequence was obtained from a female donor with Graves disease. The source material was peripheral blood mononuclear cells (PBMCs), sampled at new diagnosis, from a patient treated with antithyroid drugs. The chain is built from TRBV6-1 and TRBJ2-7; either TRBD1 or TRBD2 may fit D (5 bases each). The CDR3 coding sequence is TGTGCCAGCAGTGACAGGGAGTCCTACGAGCAGTACTTC. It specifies CASSDRESYEQYF.